This T cell receptor (beta chain) appears in the sequencing data of a study of blood T cell repertoires in COVID-19. Background on the study: Donors in the United States, Italy and Spain gave samples during acute or convalescent COVID-19.

This CDR3 is 14 amino acids long. CDR1 and CDR2 from the germline V gene are LGHNA and YSLEER. V trimming: 4 bases; J trimming: 6 bases; junction bases outside the gene matches: 7. Original methodology: Estimation of nucleated cell counts was performed using reference gene primer amplification. Clones were read by immunoSEQ multiplex PCR, and TCRdb kept only the in-frame ones, dropping some. V, J and clone size reflect that table, while D and trimming were determined from the DNA. The repertoire includes about 130,000 clones, around nine tenths of them detected once, and around 2.1% sits in the top ten.

The chain has TRBV4-3 and TRBJ2-7; 9 bases are a match to TRBD1. The sequence came from a man in his forties or fifties with COVID-19, enrolled during active disease. The sample taken for sequencing was peripheral blood. In DNA form, the CDR3 reads TGCGCCAGCAGCCCTCCGGGACAGGGAGGCGAGCAGTACTTC. It specifies CASSPPGQGGEQYF.